The present T cell receptor beta chain was sequenced within a study of OX40 agonist ivuxolimab in advanced cancers. Using immunoSEQ multiplex PCR, the repertoire was profiled, and TCRdb retains in-frame clones only, with some absent. The sample records tens of thousands of clones, around 84% being singletons. The sample here was CD4+ or CD8+ T cells sorted from blood, taken in a trial of the OX40 agonist ivuxolimab. The TCR comes from an adult with an advanced solid tumor such as melanoma, head and neck, liver or kidney cancer.

The CDR3 sequence: CASSVTGLRGSDEQFF. DNA for the CDR3: TGTGCCAGCAGCGTAACAGGCCTACGGGGTTCTGATGAGCAGTTCTTC. The J gene is TRBJ2-1, the V gene TRBV9, with D perhaps TRBD1 or TRBD2 (5 bases each). The CDR3 loop spans 16 amino acids. In germline, CDR1 is SGDLS, CDR2 YYNGEE. Trimming removed 1 base at V and 8 bases at J, with 19 bases between.